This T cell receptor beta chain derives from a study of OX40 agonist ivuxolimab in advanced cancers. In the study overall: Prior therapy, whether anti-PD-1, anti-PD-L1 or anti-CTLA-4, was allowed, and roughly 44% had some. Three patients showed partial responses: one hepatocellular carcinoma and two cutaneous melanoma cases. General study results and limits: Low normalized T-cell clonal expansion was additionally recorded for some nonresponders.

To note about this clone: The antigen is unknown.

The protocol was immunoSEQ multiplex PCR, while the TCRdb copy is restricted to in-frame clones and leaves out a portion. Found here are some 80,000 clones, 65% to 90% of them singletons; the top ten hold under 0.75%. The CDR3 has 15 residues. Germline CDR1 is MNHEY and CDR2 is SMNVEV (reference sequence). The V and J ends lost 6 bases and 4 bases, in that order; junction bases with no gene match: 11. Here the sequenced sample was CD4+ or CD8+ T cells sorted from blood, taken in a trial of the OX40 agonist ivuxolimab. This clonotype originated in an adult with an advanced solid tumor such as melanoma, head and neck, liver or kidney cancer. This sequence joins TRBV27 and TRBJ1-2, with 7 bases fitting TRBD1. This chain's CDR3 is CASRYTGASIYGYTF. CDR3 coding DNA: TGTGCCAGCAGGTACACAGGGGCTTCGATCTATGGCTACACCTTC.